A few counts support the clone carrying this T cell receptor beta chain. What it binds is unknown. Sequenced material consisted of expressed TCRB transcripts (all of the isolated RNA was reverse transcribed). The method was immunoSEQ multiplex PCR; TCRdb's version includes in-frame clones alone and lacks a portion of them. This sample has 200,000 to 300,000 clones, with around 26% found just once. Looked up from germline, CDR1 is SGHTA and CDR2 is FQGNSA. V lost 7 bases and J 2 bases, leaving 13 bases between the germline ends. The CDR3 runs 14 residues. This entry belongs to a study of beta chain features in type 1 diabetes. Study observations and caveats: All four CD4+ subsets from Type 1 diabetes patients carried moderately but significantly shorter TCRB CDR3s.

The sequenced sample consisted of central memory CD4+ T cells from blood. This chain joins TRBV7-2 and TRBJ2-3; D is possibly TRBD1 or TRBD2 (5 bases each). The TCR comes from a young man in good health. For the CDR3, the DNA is TGTGCCAGCACCCGGGACGGTGACACAGATACGCAGTATTTT. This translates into CASTRDGDTDTQYF. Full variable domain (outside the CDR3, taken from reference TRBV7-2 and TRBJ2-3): GAGVSQSPSNKVTEKGKDVELRCDPISGHTALYWYRQSLGQGLEFLIYFQGNSAPDKSGLPSDRFSAERTGGSVSTLTIQRTQQEDSAVYLCASTRDGDTDTQYFGPGTRLTVL.